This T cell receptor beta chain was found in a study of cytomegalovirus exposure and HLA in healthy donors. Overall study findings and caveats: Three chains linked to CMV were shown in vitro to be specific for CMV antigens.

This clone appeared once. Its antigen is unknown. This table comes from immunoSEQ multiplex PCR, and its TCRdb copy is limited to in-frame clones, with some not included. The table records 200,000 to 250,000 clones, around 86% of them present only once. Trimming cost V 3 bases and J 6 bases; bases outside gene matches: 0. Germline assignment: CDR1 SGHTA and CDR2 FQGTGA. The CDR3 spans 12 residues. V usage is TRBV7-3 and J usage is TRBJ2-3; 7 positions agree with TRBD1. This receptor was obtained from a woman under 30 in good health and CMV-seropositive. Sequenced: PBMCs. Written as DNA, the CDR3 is TGTGCCAGCAGCTTCAGGGGGGATACGCAGTATTTT. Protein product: CASSFRGDTQYF. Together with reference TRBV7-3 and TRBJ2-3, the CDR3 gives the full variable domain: GAGVSQTPSNKVTEKGKYVELRCDPISGHTALYWYRQSLGQGPEFLIYFQGTGAADDSGLPNDRFFAVRPEGSVSTLKIQRTERGDSAVYLCASSFRGDTQYFGPGTRLTVL.